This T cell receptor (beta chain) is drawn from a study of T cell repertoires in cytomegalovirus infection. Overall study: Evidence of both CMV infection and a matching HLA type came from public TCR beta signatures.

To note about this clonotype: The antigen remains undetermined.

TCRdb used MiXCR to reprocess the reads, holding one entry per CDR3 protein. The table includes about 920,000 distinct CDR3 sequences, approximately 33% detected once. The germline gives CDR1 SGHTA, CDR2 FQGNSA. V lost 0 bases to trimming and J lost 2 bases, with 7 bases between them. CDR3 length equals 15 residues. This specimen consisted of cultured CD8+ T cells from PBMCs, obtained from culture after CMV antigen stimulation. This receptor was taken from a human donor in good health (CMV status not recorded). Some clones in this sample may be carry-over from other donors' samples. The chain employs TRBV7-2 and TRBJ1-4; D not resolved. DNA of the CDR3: TGTGCCAGCAGCTTAGCCCAGGAGACTAATGAAAAACTGTTTTTT. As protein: CASSLAQETNEKLFF.